This T cell receptor (beta chain) was identified during a study of read filtering for tumor transcriptome and immune sequencing. Overall study context: By R-ISS, stages I, II and III held roughly 8, 16 and 7 patients. IR-seq gave about 4 to 10.27 million TCR reads per sample; RNA-seq gave roughly 75 to 1,300.

Molecular barcoded adaptors covering alpha/delta and beta/gamma chains were used on roughly 400 ng RNA. TCRdb reprocessed the reads via MiXCR and lists one record per CDR3 protein. The table includes 35,000 to 40,000 distinct CDR3 sequences, roughly an eighth detected once. Every patient had bone marrow sampled while the disease was active. Study-level results: The CD138-negative fraction was mixed bone marrow immune cells, not pure T cells.

The CDR3 totals 15 residues. Per germline, CDR1 MNHEY and CDR2 SVGAGI. The V and J ends lost 4 bases and 2 bases, in that order; junction bases with no gene match: 1. There are many counts of this clonotype. Its antigen is unidentified. The sequence was obtained from a donor aged 40 or over with multiple myeloma. The V gene is TRBV6-5, the J gene TRBJ2-4, with TRBD1 matching over 11 bases. Sequenced input: a population of CD138-negative cells sorted from bone marrow. CDR3 residues: CASSLDRGPKNIQYF. The CDR3 region has the DNA TGTGCCAGCAGTTTGGACAGGGGGCCCAAAAACATTCAGTACTTC.